Each of the 21 T cell receptor beta chains below was sequenced from the same sample in a study of cytomegalovirus exposure and HLA in healthy donors. The PCR used 60 Vbeta and 13 Jbeta primers. TCRdb's table, derived via immunoSEQ multiplex PCR, lists solely in-frame clones and lacks some. The data contain more than 110,000 clones, 75% to 80% of them seen just once; the ten biggest clones take up approximately 5%. Material: PBMCs. The receptors here all came from a woman aged 45-60 years in good health and CMV-seronegative.

This clone was counted a few times. The J gene is TRBJ1-5, the V gene TRBV10-3, with 8 bases fitting TRBD1. The CDR3 has 14 residues. V shed 8 bases and J 4 bases; nucleotides not matched to a gene: 7. Germline V lookup: CDR1 ENHRY, CDR2 SYGVKD. This CDR3 is CAIGSGQGNQPQHF. The CDR3 DNA sequence: TGTGCCATCGGGTCTGGACAGGGAAATCAGCCCCAGCATTTT.

This chain connects TRBV11-2 to TRBJ1-2; 7 nucleotides match TRBD1. The CDR3 has 13 residues. The ends lost 1 base at V and 6 bases at J; junction bases unmatched: 2. Looked up from germline, CDR1 is SGHAT and CDR2 is FQNNGV. In DNA, the CDR3 is TGTGCCAGCAGCTTAGGGGGGACAGATGGCTACACCTTC. This translates into CASSLGGTDGYTF.

The chain employs TRBV7-3 and TRBJ1-1; weak D call: TRBD1 (6 bases). In germline, CDR1 is SGHTA, CDR2 FQGTGA. With 5 bases removed from V and 5 bases from J, the gap between germline ends came to 15 bases. The CDR3 loop spans 14 amino acids. CDR3 nucleotide sequence: TGTGCCAGCAGCCCACAGGGAGTGGAAACTGAAGCTTTCTTT. Amino acid sequence: CASSPQGVETEAFF. The full variable domain, with the rest looked up from reference TRBV7-3 and TRBJ1-1, is GAGVSQTPSNKVTEKGKYVELRCDPISGHTALYWYRQSLGQGPEFLIYFQGTGAADDSGLPNDRFFAVRPEGSVSTLKIQRTERGDSAVYLCASSPQGVETEAFFGQGTRLTVV.

This clone was detected only a few times. The chain is built from TRBV19 and TRBJ2-6, with 8 bases lining up with TRBD1. Germline V CDR1 and CDR2: LNHDA, SQIVND (reference sequence). The CDR3 is made up of 18 amino acids. V was clipped by 3 bases and J by 1 base; unmatched bases: 8. Here the CDR3 reads CASSMGGQGRSGANVLTF. CDR3 bases: TGTGCCAGTAGTATGGGTGGACAGGGCAGATCTGGGGCCAACGTCCTGACTTTC.

CDR3 loop: CASSMTGPYGYTF. In nucleotides, the CDR3 is TGTGCCAGCAGTATGACAGGGCCCTATGGCTACACCTTC. The chain couples TRBV27 to TRBJ1-2, with TRBD1 matching over 7 bases. The V gene end was trimmed by 5 bases and the J gene end by 4 bases; junction bases not matched to a gene: 4. Germline V gene lookup returns CDR1 MNHEY and CDR2 SMNVEV (reference sequence). The CDR3 is 13 residues long.

The V call is TRBV30, the J call TRBJ1-2; D is perhaps TRBD1 (5 bases). This CDR3 region has 12 residues. Per germline, CDR1 GTSNPN and CDR2 SVGIG (reference sequence). V gave up 3 bases and J gave up 2 bases, with 7 bases separating them. Here the CDR3 DNA reads TGTGCCTGGAGAGGGGCGAACTATGGCTACACCTTC. It yields the protein CAWRGANYGYTF. The full variable domain, in which reference TRBV30 and TRBJ1-2 provide the parts outside the CDR3, is SQTIHQWPATLVQPVGSPLSLECTVEGTSNPNLYWYRQAAGRGLQLLFYSVGIGQISSEVPQNLSASRPQDRQFILSSKKLLLSDSGFYLCAWRGANYGYTFGSGTRLTVV.

The chain carries TRBV5-5 and TRBJ2-1; 13 nucleotides match TRBD2. The CDR3 length is 15 residues. J was trimmed by 7 bases and V by 4 bases; bases with no gene match: 5. CDR1 SGHKS and CDR2 YYEKEE come from the germline V gene (reference sequence). Here the CDR3 reads CASSPLAGGSNEQFF. The CDR3 region has the DNA TGTGCCAGCAGCCCACTAGCGGGGGGGTCGAATGAGCAGTTCTTC.

The V call is TRBV9, the J call TRBJ2-5, with D possibly being TRBD2 (5 bases). Trimming pared 4 bases from V and 2 bases from J, leaving 12 bases between. The germline gives CDR1 SGDLS, CDR2 YYNGEE. The CDR3 extends over 14 amino acids. The CDR3 bases are TGTGCCAGCAGCTCCCCCCGGGGACAAGAGACCCAGTACTTC. This codes for CASSSPRGQETQYF.

V gene TRBV30 combines with J gene TRBJ2-1; a weak D match, TRBD1 (6 bases). Germline CDR1 GTSNPN, CDR2 SVGIG (reference sequence). Trimming removed 4 bases from V and 8 bases from J, with 12 bases in between. This CDR3 has 12 amino acids. The CDR3 reads CAWKGGSDEQFF. CDR3 nucleotides: TGTGCCTGGAAAGGGGGTAGCGATGAGCAGTTCTTC.

The sample holds a few counts of this clone. This sequence joins TRBV2 and TRBJ2-1; D is undetermined. The CDR3 has 13 amino acids. The germline gives CDR1 SNHLY, CDR2 FYNNEI. The V end lost 6 bases, the J end lost 5 bases, and 11 bases lay between the germline ends. The CDR3, as DNA: TGTGCCAGCAGGGGTACTCGGGACAATGAGCAGTTCTTC. Translating gives CASRGTRDNEQFF. Combining the CDR3 with reference TRBV2 and TRBJ2-1 gives the whole variable domain EPEVTQTPSHQVTQMGQEVILRCVPISNHLYFYWYRQILGQKVEFLVSFYNNEISEKSEIFDDQFSVERPDGSNFTLKIRSTKLEDSAMYFCASRGTRDNEQFFGPGTRLTVL.

J is TRBJ2-3 and V is TRBV7-2; 13 bases match TRBD2. The CDR3 extends over 15 amino acids. Germline-derived CDR1 and CDR2 are SGHTA and FQGNSA. With 10 bases clipped from V and 8 bases from J, the junction kept 12 bases outside the gene matches. The DNA for the CDR3 is TGTGCCACCGAAAAACTAGCGGGGGGGCCAATTACGCAGTATTTT. This encodes CATEKLAGGPITQYF.

The genes are TRBV25-1 and TRBJ1-2; weak D call: TRBD1 (6 bases). Germline V gene sequence: CDR1 MGHDK, CDR2 SYGVNS. The CDR3 extends over 15 amino acids. V shed 0 bases and J shed 5 bases, with 13 bases lying between them. CDR3 loop: CASSEYTGQGYGYTF. DNA for the CDR3: TGTGCCAGCAGTGAATATACGGGTCAGGGGTATGGCTACACCTTC.

The chain carries TRBV18 and TRBJ2-3; 12 nucleotides line up with TRBD2. V shed 3 bases, J shed 4 bases, and the junction held 8 bases outside the gene matches. CDR1 and CDR2 from the germline V gene are KGHSH and LQKENI. The CDR3 covers 17 residues. The DNA for the CDR3 is TGTGCCAGCTCACCGGGCATACTAGCGGGGGGCTCAGATACGCAGTATTTT. Its protein is CASSPGILAGGSDTQYF.

The V call is TRBV7-2, the J call TRBJ1-1; D call uncertain. The germline CDR1 and CDR2 sequences are SGHTA and FQGNSA. The CDR3 is 17 residues long. V shed 2 bases and J shed 1 base, with 17 bases lying between them. CDR3 region: CASSLNHGGVRNTEAFF. CDR3 nucleotides: TGTGCCAGCAGCTTAAATCACGGCGGTGTTCGGAACACTGAAGCTTTCTTT.

The chain links TRBV7-3 to TRBJ2-3; the match to TRBD2 covers 7 bases. V trimming: 3 bases; J trimming: 4 bases; junction bases outside the gene matches: 7. The CDR3 runs 15 residues. Germline CDR1 is SGHTA and CDR2 is FQGTGA. CDR3 DNA sequence: TGTGCCAGCAGCTTCTCGGGGGGACGGGCAGATACGCAGTATTTT. Translation gives CASSFSGGRADTQYF.

Only a few counts were recorded for this clone. The CDR3 loop is CSGRTGGMTEAFF. The CDR3 DNA is TGCAGCGGCCGGACAGGGGGTATGACTGAAGCTTTCTTT. This sequence joins TRBV29-1 and TRBJ1-1, with 10 bases that match TRBD1. CDR1 and CDR2 from the germline V gene are SQVTM and ANQGSEA. V shed 7 bases, J shed 5 bases, and the junction held 7 bases outside the gene matches. The CDR3 contains 13 residues.

This chain connects TRBV5-3 to TRBJ1-1, with 8 positions matching TRBD1. TRBV5-3 is annotated as an ORF whose role is uncertain. The CDR3 consists of 14 residues. The V and J ends lost 4 bases and 0 bases, in that order; junction bases with no gene match: 2. This CDR3 is CARSAGQVNTEAFF. The DNA for the CDR3 is TGTGCCAGAAGCGCGGGACAGGTGAACACTGAAGCTTTCTTT.

CDR3 residues: CASSWENWDEQYF. The CDR3, as DNA: TGTGCCAGCAGCTGGGAGAATTGGGACGAGCAGTACTTC. The chain has TRBV7-2 and TRBJ2-7; tentative D call: TRBD2 (5 bases). CDR1 is SGHTA and CDR2 is FQGNSA in the germline V gene. V was trimmed by 4 bases and J by 5 bases, leaving 12 bases between them. This CDR3 spans 13 amino acids.

This clone was seen a single time. This chain links TRBV5-1 with TRBJ2-6; 12 positions agree with TRBD2. J gave up 1 base and V 2 bases, and 1 base lay outside the gene matches. The CDR3 contains 17 residues. Germline CDR1 and CDR2: SGHRS and YFSETQ. This CDR3 is CASSLLAGGSGANVLTF. CDR3 nucleotides: TGCGCCAGCAGCTTACTAGCGGGGGGATCTGGGGCCAACGTCCTGACTTTC.

The chain uses TRBV7-3 and TRBJ2-1; D possibly corresponds to TRBD1 (6 bases). This CDR3 region has 15 residues. Trimming left V 4 bases short and J 2 bases short, with 12 bases between. Germline-derived CDR1 and CDR2 are SGHTA and FQGTGA. CDR3 nucleotides: TGTGCCAGCAGCTCCCAGGGGCAGCCCTACAATGAGCAGTTCTTC. Protein product: CASSSQGQPYNEQFF.

The gene calls are TRBV5-6 and TRBJ2-2; no definite D call. The V end lost 3 bases, the J end lost 4 bases, and 16 bases lay between the germline ends. Germline V gives CDR1 SGHDT, CDR2 YYEEEE. The CDR3 contains 16 residues. This chain's CDR3 is CASSSSVAPVTGELFF. The CDR3 nucleotides are TGTGCCAGCAGCTCTTCGGTCGCCCCCGTCACCGGGGAGCTGTTTTTT.